This paragraph covers one T cell receptor beta chain sequence. The data derive from a study of blood T cell repertoires in COVID-19. Study-level information: T cells, B-cell-depleted T cells, or PBMCs provided the cDNA or gDNA that served as material.

This CDR3 has 12 amino acids. V lost 4 bases to trimming and J lost 5 bases, with 6 bases between them. Assay used: immunoSEQ multiplex PCR; TCRdb lists only in-frame clones, some missing. The table has 100,000 to 150,000 clones, 80% to 90% seen once. This clonotype originated in a man aged 70 or older who had recovered from COVID-19. The rearrangement links TRBV12-3 or TRBV12-4 to TRBJ1-5, with a tentative D call TRBD1 (5 bases). The sample consisted of peripheral blood. The CDR3 here is CASSWGDQPQHF. The CDR3 nucleotides read TGTGCCAGCAGTTGGGGGGATCAGCCCCAGCATTTT.